These 15 T cell receptor beta chains share one sample of origin, sequenced in a study of blood T cell repertoires in COVID-19. Produced via immunoSEQ multiplex PCR; TCRdb's table is partial and in-frame only. The top ten clones hold 9% of a sample with roughly 39,000 clones, over 70% of them seen once. The sequenced material came from peripheral blood. These receptors originate from a woman between 70 and 85 years old with acute or convalescent COVID-19.

This clone has more than one count but fewer than ten. The chain uses TRBV10-1 and TRBJ2-7; D is unresolved. CDR1 is WNHNN and CDR2 is SYGVQD in the germline V gene (reference sequence). This CDR3 region has 13 residues. V lost 2 bases and J lost 1, with 6 bases in between. CDR3 DNA sequence: TGCGCCAGCAGTGAGATGGAGTCCTACGAGCAGTACGTC. This translates into CASSEMESYEQYV.

V and J are TRBV7-3 and TRBJ2-4, with 9 positions matching TRBD1. There are 13 residues in the CDR3. The V gene's germline CDR1 is SGHTA and CDR2 FQGTGA. V dropped 4 bases and J dropped 7; count of bases not matched to a gene: 2. The CDR3 loop reads CASSSDRGNIQYF. The DNA for the CDR3 is TGTGCCAGCAGCTCCGACAGGGGGAACATTCAGTACTTC.

V gene TRBV30 combines with J gene TRBJ1-5; D possibly corresponds to TRBD1 (5 bases). The CDR3 totals 14 residues. V gave up 4 bases and J gave up 7 bases, with 17 bases separating them. The germline CDR1 and CDR2 sequences are GTSNPN and SVGIG (reference sequence). CDR3 in amino acids: CAWKGHPGEQPQHF. The DNA for the CDR3 is TGTGCCTGGAAAGGACACCCGGGGGAGCAGCCCCAGCATTTT.

This clone was seen only a few times. This sequence joins TRBV3-1 (or the pseudogene TRBV3-2) and TRBJ1-4; D unclear. This CDR3 spans 13 amino acids. V lost 4 bases to trimming and J lost 7 bases, with 10 bases between them. In germline, CDR1 is LGHDT, CDR2 YNNKEL (reference sequence). This CDR3 reads CASSRAWREKLFF. The CDR3 DNA reads TGTGCCAGCAGCCGGGCGTGGCGTGAAAAACTGTTTTTT.

The chain employs TRBV28 and TRBJ2-4, with D perhaps TRBD2 (6 bases). V gave up 5 bases and J gave up 8 bases, with 16 bases separating them. The CDR3 has 14 residues. The germline V gene encodes CDR1 MDHEN and CDR2 SYDVKM. The CDR3 coding sequence is TGTGCCAGCAGTGTCCCCGGGGACTGGCACATTCAGTACTTC. Residues: CASSVPGDWHIQYF.

The genes are TRBV6-6 and TRBJ1-1; TRBD1 might be the D (5 bases). CDR1 MNHNY and CDR2 SVGAGI come from the germline V gene (reference sequence). V gave up 3 bases and J gave up 4 bases, with 12 bases separating them. The CDR3 extends over 14 amino acids. The CDR3 sequence: CASSYQGMGTEAFF. As DNA, the CDR3 is TGTGCCAGCAGTTATCAGGGAATGGGCACTGAAGCTTTCTTT.

The chain links TRBV4-3 to TRBJ1-3, with D unclear. CDR3 length: 13 amino acids. V lost 0 bases to trimming and J lost 7 bases, with 7 bases between them. The germline gives CDR1 LGHNA, CDR2 YSLEER. CDR3 DNA sequence: TGCGCCAGCAGCCAAGATCTTCCCAACACCATATATTTT. Translation: CASSQDLPNTIYF.

The rearrangement uses TRBV19 and TRBJ2-4; D ambiguous. V lost 6 bases, J lost 7 bases, and 13 bases lay in between. Germline CDR1 LNHDA, CDR2 SQIVND (reference sequence). The length of the CDR3 is 13 residues. The CDR3 DNA follows: TGTGCCAGTAGCCCATCGACTGACAACATTCAGTACTTC. As protein: CASSPSTDNIQYF. The variable domain in full, completed from reference TRBV19 and TRBJ2-4, reads DGGITQSPKYLFRKEGQNVTLSCEQNLNHDAMYWYRQDPGQGLRLIYYSQIVNDFQKGDIAEGYSVSREKKESFPLTVTSAQKNPTAFYLCASSPSTDNIQYFGAGTRLSVL.

The genes are TRBV7-2 and TRBJ2-3, with unresolved D. Germline V gives CDR1 SGHTA, CDR2 FQGNSA. The V and J ends lost 5 bases and 5 bases respectively, with 23 bases between them. This CDR3 is built from 17 residues. The CDR3 DNA follows: TGTGCCAGCAGCCCACCCCCCCAGGCCCTCGCCTTAGATACGCAGTATTTT. Encoded protein: CASSPPPQALALDTQYF.

The chain links TRBV6-5 to TRBJ2-7; 8 bases match TRBD1. The trim removed 8 bases at V and 6 bases at J, leaving 9 bases unmatched. Germline assignment: CDR1 MNHEY and CDR2 SVGAGI. CDR3 length: 13 amino acids. The CDR3 DNA sequence: TGTGCCAGCGGGAGGACAGGGAGCGCCGAGCAGTACGTC. Its translation: CASGRTGSAEQYV.

The V and J genes are TRBV19 and TRBJ2-3, with a possible D match to TRBD2 (5 bases). In germline, CDR1 is LNHDA, CDR2 SQIVND (reference sequence). The CDR3 is 16 amino acids. Trimming pared 4 bases from V and 0 bases from J, leaving 14 bases between. The CDR3 loop is CASSTPRVISTDTQYF. CDR3 nucleotide sequence: TGTGCCAGTAGTACCCCGAGGGTGATTAGCACAGATACGCAGTATTTT.

This clone was detected only a few times. This chain links TRBV7-9 with TRBJ1-5; D might be TRBD1 (6 bases). CDR3 size: 15 residues. V was cut by 5 bases and J by 3 bases, with 14 bases left in between. CDR1 and CDR2 (germline): SEHNR, FQNEAQ (reference sequence). The chain's CDR3 is CASSAAGGTNQPQHF. CDR3 nucleotide sequence: TGTGCCAGCAGCGCCGCGGGGGGCACCAATCAGCCCCAGCATTTT.

V usage is TRBV4-3 and J usage is TRBJ2-7, with 9 bases fitting TRBD1. The CDR3 loop spans 17 amino acids. Germline V CDR1 and CDR2: LGHNA, YSLEER. J gave up 4 bases and V 0 bases, and 10 bases lay outside the gene matches. The CDR3 bases are TGCGCCAGCAGCCAAGATCTTCCGGACAGGGGCGAATACGAGCAGTACGTC. It translates to CASSQDLPDRGEYEQYV.

The V gene is TRBV7-3, the J gene TRBJ2-1; 7 nucleotides match TRBD2. CDR3 length: 15 amino acids. From germline, CDR1 is SGHTA and CDR2 FQGTGA. V dropped 5 bases and J dropped 3; count of bases not matched to a gene: 7. This CDR3 is CASSLGLVGYNEQFF. CDR3 DNA sequence: TGTGCCAGCAGCCTCGGACTAGTTGGCTACAATGAGCAGTTCTTC.

The genes are TRBV5-1 and TRBJ2-1, with 7 bases lining up with TRBD1. V was clipped by 0 bases and J by 8 bases; unmatched bases: 8. The germline V gene has CDR1 SGHRS and CDR2 YFSETQ. The CDR3 is 15 residues long. This CDR3 is CASSLVRGLKDEQFF. The CDR3 DNA follows: TGCGCCAGCAGCTTGGTAAGGGGGCTTAAGGATGAGCAGTTCTTC.